This TCR beta chain came from a study of T cell responses to AZD1222 COVID-19 vaccine. Whole-study findings and limits: Within unmutated variant regions lay the reported targets of nearly half of spike-specific TCRs. Spike-specific TCR breadth and depth rose after two AZD1222 doses. Along spike, vaccine-associated CD4 TCRs were found throughout, with dominance at 160-218 and 743-854. Repertoire samples came only from after the peak T cell response.

Germline V gene data show CDR1 as MDHEN and CDR2 as SYDVKM. The CDR3 has 15 amino acids. Between the trimmed V and J ends, which lost 2 bases and 7 bases, there was a span of 17 bases. A remark on this clone: Its antigen is not known.

The method was immunoSEQ multiplex PCR; TCRdb's version includes in-frame clones alone and lacks a portion of them. The sample holds 95,000 to 100,000 clones, under 90% seen once. Sequences were derived from peripheral blood, sampled on day 0 of AZD1222 vaccination. The chain recombines TRBV28 with TRBJ2-5; D call uncertain. The source of this sequence is an adult in good health. The CDR3 protein is CASSLARGNLGTQYF. The CDR3, as DNA: TGTGCCAGCAGTTTAGCGCGAGGTAACTTGGGGACCCAGTACTTC.